These T cell receptor beta chains were read from a single sample in a study of cytomegalovirus exposure and HLA in healthy donors. Data came from immunoSEQ multiplex PCR; TCRdb stores just in-frame clones and leaves some out. The data show 160,000 or so clones, about three quarters seen once. The specimen sequenced was PBMCs. The source of these receptors is a man aged 18 to 30 in good health and CMV-seropositive. Each CDR3 is given with its conserved first and last residue. D genes are given only for firm matches. Clone size is stated in some rows and not others, as once, few, many or a class when expanded.

d_call clone_size j_call v_call cdr3_aa cdr3_nt
NA NA TRBJ2-5 TRBV7-9 CASSLGGARETQYF TGTGCCAGCAGCTTGGGGGGGGCCCGTGAGACCCAGTACTTC
TRBD2 NA TRBJ2-3 TRBV28 CASTLAGGATDTQYF TGTGCCAGCACCCTAGCGGGGGGGGCCACAGATACGCAGTATTTT
NA NA TRBJ2-1 TRBV14 CASSRGGQAGNEQFF TGTGCCAGCAGCAGAGGCGGGCAGGCGGGGAATGAGCAGTTCTTC
NA NA TRBJ1-1 TRBV18 CASSPRTASNTEAFF TGTGCCAGCTCACCTCGGACAGCCTCGAACACTGAAGCTTTCTTT
NA NA TRBJ1-2 TRBV10-2 CASSEDRGRGYGYTF TGCGCCAGCAGTGAGGATAGAGGCAGGGGCTATGGCTACACCTTC
TRBD1 NA TRBJ1-5 TRBV28 CASSLRGRGNQPQHF TGTGCCAGCAGTTTAAGGGGGCGGGGCAATCAGCCCCAGCATTTT
TRBD1 NA TRBJ1-5 TRBV6-5 CASSYSGGGNQPQHF TGTGCCAGCAGTTACTCAGGGGGCGGCAATCAGCCCCAGCATTTT
TRBD1 NA TRBJ2-5 TRBV7-9 CASSYQGARALGTQYF TGTGCCAGCAGCTACCAGGGGGCCCGGGCGTTGGGGACCCAGTACTTC
TRBD1 NA TRBJ2-5 TRBV4-1 CASSQVKQGETQYF TGCGCCAGCAGCCAAGTGAAACAGGGGGAGACCCAGTACTTC
TRBD1 few TRBJ2-1 TRBV5-1 CASSLITGVYNEQFF TGCGCCAGCAGCTTGATAACAGGGGTATACAATGAGCAGTTCTTC
NA NA TRBJ1-6 TRBV6-1 CASSPQGNSPLHF TGTGCCAGCAGTCCCCAGGGGAATTCACCCCTCCACTTT
TRBD1 NA TRBJ2-3 TRBV10-3 CAIMLGTGADTQYF TGTGCCATCATGCTCGGGACAGGGGCAGATACGCAGTATTTT
NA few TRBJ1-4 TRBV30 CAWTSRPGNEKLFF TGTGCCTGGACGAGCAGGCCAGGGAATGAAAAACTGTTTTTT
NA few TRBJ1-1 TRBV5-6 CASVSNAGQAFF TGTGCCAGCGTTTCGAACGCAGGGCAAGCTTTCTTT
TRBD1 once TRBJ1-2 TRBV19 CASSKSPGTDHSGGYTF TGTGCCAGTAGTAAGTCACCTGGGACAGACCATTCGGGCGGCTACACCTTC
TRBD2 NA TRBJ2-1 TRBV27 CASSLLFGTSGDDEQFF TGTGCCAGCAGTTTACTTTTTGGGACTAGCGGCGACGATGAGCAGTTCTTC
NA NA TRBJ1-2 TRBV27 CASSPRVSDYGYTF TGTGCCAGCAGTCCGAGGGTATCGGACTATGGCTACACCTTC
NA NA TRBJ1-1 TRBV18 CASSPQSGVNTEAFF TGTGCCAGCTCACCACAGTCCGGGGTGAACACTGAAGCTTTCTTT
NA NA TRBJ2-3 TRBV5-6 CASSTRRGADTQYF TGTGCCAGCAGCACTCGTCGCGGTGCAGATACGCAGTATTTT
NA NA TRBJ1-1 TRBV6-1 CASSGGVGTEAFF TGTGCCAGCAGTGGAGGAGTTGGGACTGAAGCTTTCTTT
NA NA TRBJ2-3 TRBV6-4 CASSDSSSDPTDTQYF TGTGCCAGCAGTGACTCGTCTAGTGACCCCACAGATACGCAGTATTTT
NA NA TRBJ2-1 TRBV7-2 CASSLSGNEQFF TGTGCCAGCAGCCTTAGCGGTAATGAGCAGTTCTTC
TRBD1 NA TRBJ1-1 TRBV27 CASSLQGAVNTEAFF TGTGCCAGCAGCCTCCAGGGGGCGGTAAACACTGAAGCTTTCTTT
NA NA TRBJ1-2 TRBV12-1 CASSFADRELVYGYTF TGTGCCAGCAGCTTTGCGGACAGGGAGCTTGTCTATGGCTACACCTTC
TRBD1 NA TRBJ1-2 TRBV30 CACDAKQGMVGYTF TGTGCCTGCGACGCTAAACAGGGGATGGTTGGCTACACCTTC
NA NA TRBJ1-2 TRBV11-1 CASSDGGAYGYTF TGTGCCAGCAGCGACGGGGGGGCCTATGGCTACACCTTC
TRBD1 NA TRBJ1-5 TRBV10-3 CAISGGTDNQPQHF TGTGCCATCAGTGGAGGGACAGACAATCAGCCCCAGCATTTT
NA NA TRBJ2-3 TRBV10-3 CAISRERTDTQYF TGTGCCATCAGCCGGGAGAGAACAGATACGCAGTATTTT
NA NA TRBJ1-5 TRBV2 CASRVSGDQPQHF TGTGCCAGCCGGGTCTCCGGGGATCAGCCCCAGCATTTT
NA NA TRBJ1-1 TRBV19 CASSLGGRAFF TGTGCCAGTTCCTTGGGGGGTAGGGCTTTCTTT
TRBD1 NA TRBJ1-3 TRBV5-5 CASSYSETGRGNTIYF TGTGCCAGCAGTTACTCGGAGACAGGGCGTGGAAACACCATATATTTT
NA NA TRBJ1-5 TRBV7-8 CASSFSGVHQPQHF TGTGCCAGCAGCTTTTCAGGGGTCCATCAGCCCCAGCATTTT
NA NA TRBJ1-1 TRBV28 CATSRGVTEAFF TGTGCCACCAGTAGAGGCGTCACTGAAGCTTTCTTT
TRBD1 few TRBJ2-1 TRBV30 CAWSVQGGGGEQFF TGTGCCTGGAGTGTACAAGGGGGCGGCGGTGAGCAGTTCTTC